The 12 T cell receptor beta chains in this list originate from one sample, sequenced in a study of T cell repertoires in cytomegalovirus infection. These receptors' antigens are unknown. TCRdb passed the reads through MiXCR, listing each CDR3 protein once. The sample yields under 95,000 distinct CDR3 sequences, 40% to 50% seen once. Sample: CD8+ T cells from cultured PBMCs, taken from culture after CMV antigen stimulation. The receptors originated from a human donor in good health (CMV status not recorded). Some clones in this sample may be carry-over from other donors' samples.

The table lists this clonotype with a few counts. V gene TRBV7-8 combines with J gene TRBJ1-5, with D tentatively TRBD1 (6 bases). Trimming shortened V by 2 bases and J by 5 bases, and 13 bases separated the two germline ends. Germline CDR1 and CDR2: SGHVS and FQNEAQ. CDR3 length: 15 amino acids. The CDR3 spells CASSLWTEGDQPQHF. The CDR3 DNA reads as TGTGCCAGCAGCTTATGGACAGAGGGGGATCAGCCCCAGCATTTT.

The chain links TRBV5-4 to TRBJ2-3; D gene unclear. The CDR3 has 13 residues. The V gene lost 4 bases and the J gene lost 2 bases, with 8 bases spanning the gap. Germline values: CDR1 SGHNT, CDR2 YYREEE (reference sequence). CDR3: CASSPDLTDTQYF. The CDR3, as DNA: TGTGCCAGCAGCCCGGATCTCACAGATACGCAGTATTTT.

This clonotype was observed once. This chain links TRBV7-8 with TRBJ1-5; 7 bases are shared with TRBD1. The CDR3 spans 11 residues. CDR1 is SGHVS and CDR2 is FQNEAQ in the germline V gene. Germline trimming cut 5 bases from V and 14 bases from J; bases unmatched to any gene: 6. Written as DNA, the CDR3 is TGTGCCAGCAGCCTTGGGACAGAAAAGCATTTT. It codes for CASSLGTEKHF.

The J gene is TRBJ1-1, the V gene TRBV4-1; 8 positions match TRBD1. The germline gives CDR1 MGHRA, CDR2 YSYEKL. This CDR3 is 17 amino acids long. V was clipped by 3 bases and J by 3 bases; unmatched bases: 12. The CDR3 loop reads CASSHPRTGSEDTEAFF. In nucleotides, the CDR3 is TGCGCCAGCAGCCATCCACGGACAGGGAGTGAGGACACTGAAGCTTTCTTT.

At least ten counts were recorded for this clonotype. This chain connects TRBV12-3 or TRBV12-4 to TRBJ2-1; D gene ambiguous. Trimming removed 6 bases from V and 6 bases from J, with 6 bases in between. CDR3 length: 11 amino acids. The chain's CDR3 is CASSFSNEQFF. CDR3 nucleotide sequence: TGTGCCAGCAGCTTCTCCAATGAGCAGTTCTTC.

This clonotype was counted at least ten times. The chain couples TRBV7-2 to TRBJ1-2, with 7 bases matching TRBD1. V gave up 1 base and J gave up 2 bases; unmatched junction bases: 4. CDR3 size: 15 residues. Germline V gene lookup returns CDR1 SGHTA and CDR2 FQGNSA. The CDR3 DNA reads TGTGCCAGCAGCTTAGATCACAGGGGAAACTATGGCTACACCTTC. Translating it yields CASSLDHRGNYGYTF.

This clonotype was recorded only once. The CDR3 loop is CASSSFTGAARDEQFF. The CDR3 DNA sequence: TGTGCCAGCAGCTCATTCACAGGGGCCGCCCGAGATGAGCAGTTCTTC. The rearrangement links TRBV7-6 to TRBJ2-1, with TRBD1 matching 7 bases. Trimming at V came to 4 bases and at J to 8 bases, leaving 14 bases not matched to a gene. Germline lookup yields CDR1 SGHVS and CDR2 FNYEAQ. This CDR3 comprises 16 residues.

In this sample, this clonotype turned up a few times. V and J are TRBV7-9 and TRBJ1-6; tentative D call: TRBD1 (5 bases). The CDR3 length is 17 residues. In germline, CDR1 is SEHNR, CDR2 FQNEAQ (reference sequence). V lost 4 bases, J lost 6 bases, and 19 bases lay in between. The CDR3 protein is CASSSSFGGGANSPLHF. The CDR3 DNA follows: TGTGCCAGCAGCTCCTCCTTCGGGGGGGGTGCTAATTCACCCCTCCACTTT.

This clonotype came up once. The gene calls are TRBV11-2 and TRBJ1-4; D is ambiguous. Per germline, CDR1 SGHAT and CDR2 FQNNGV. The CDR3 spans 15 residues. V was clipped by 0 bases and J by 6 bases, with 11 bases between them. DNA for the CDR3: TGTGCCAGCAGCTTAGAGGTGGTGGGCCATGAAAAACTGTTTTTT. Protein: CASSLEVVGHEKLFF.

This clonotype was seen a handful of times. The rearrangement joins TRBV20-1 to TRBJ1-6; tentatively, D is TRBD1 (5 bases). The ends were cut back, 0 bases at V and 3 bases at J, with 12 bases in the middle. Germline V gene lookup returns CDR1 DFQATT and CDR2 SNEGSKA (reference sequence). The CDR3 totals 16 residues. CDR3 protein: CSAREEGTYYNSPLHF. The CDR3 coding sequence is TGCAGTGCTAGAGAAGAGGGGACTTACTATAATTCACCCCTCCACTTT.

The rearrangement joins TRBV7-6 to TRBJ1-2, with unresolved D. V dropped 5 bases and J dropped 4 bases, with 20 bases sitting between them. Germline assignment: CDR1 SGHVS and CDR2 FNYEAQ. The CDR3 extends over 16 amino acids. The CDR3 protein is CASSGYPDRGGYGYTF. CDR3 bases: TGTGCCAGCAGCGGATATCCCGACCGAGGCGGCTATGGCTACACCTTC.

This clonotype appeared once. This chain joins TRBV27 and TRBJ1-5; D is possibly TRBD1 (6 bases). V was pared by 2 bases and J by 4 bases, with 12 bases between. Germline V CDR1 and CDR2: MNHEY, SMNVEV (reference sequence). The CDR3 runs 15 residues. The CDR3 is CASSLVLGGNQPQHF. CDR3 coding DNA: TGTGCCAGCAGTTTAGTACTAGGGGGAAATCAGCCCCAGCATTTT.